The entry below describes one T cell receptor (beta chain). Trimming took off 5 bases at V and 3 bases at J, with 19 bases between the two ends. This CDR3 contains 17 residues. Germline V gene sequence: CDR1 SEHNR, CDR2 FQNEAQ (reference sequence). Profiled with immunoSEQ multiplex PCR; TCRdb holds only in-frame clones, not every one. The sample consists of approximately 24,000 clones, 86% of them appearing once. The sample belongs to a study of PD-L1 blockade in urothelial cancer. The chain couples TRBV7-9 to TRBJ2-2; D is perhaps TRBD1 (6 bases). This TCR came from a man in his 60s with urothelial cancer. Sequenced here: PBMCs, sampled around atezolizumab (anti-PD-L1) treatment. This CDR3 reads CASSEVTGFRYTGELFF. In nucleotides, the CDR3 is TGTGCCAGCAGCGAGGTTACAGGGTTTCGGTACACCGGGGAGCTGTTTTTT. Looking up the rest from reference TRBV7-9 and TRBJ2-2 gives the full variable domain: DTGVSQNPRHKITKRGQNVTFRCDPISEHNRLYWYRQTLGQGPEFLTYFQNEAQLEKSRLLSDRFSAERPKGSFSTLEIQRTEQGDSAMYLCASSEVTGFRYTGELFFGEGSRLTVL.